The T cell receptor (beta chain) described here comes from a study of cytomegalovirus exposure and HLA in healthy donors. Study details: When fewer than 400 donors were genotyped, approximately 81% of them were found to fall in the Caucasian-associated ancestry cluster.

Primers for the PCR totalled 60 Vbeta and 13 Jbeta. TCRdb keeps only in-frame clones here, not all; method: immunoSEQ multiplex PCR. This sample has about 190,000 clones, with around four fifths found just once. V shed 4 bases and J 2 bases; nucleotides not matched to a gene: 7. CDR3 length equals 15 residues. Per germline, CDR1 SGHAT and CDR2 FQNNGV. This receptor was taken from a woman in her 50s in good health and CMV-seropositive. The specimen sequenced was PBMCs. V is TRBV11-2 and J is TRBJ2-7; 8 bases align to TRBD2. CDR3: CASSSFTSGTYEQYF. The CDR3 DNA reads TGTGCCAGCAGCTCCTTTACTAGCGGAACCTACGAGCAGTACTTC.